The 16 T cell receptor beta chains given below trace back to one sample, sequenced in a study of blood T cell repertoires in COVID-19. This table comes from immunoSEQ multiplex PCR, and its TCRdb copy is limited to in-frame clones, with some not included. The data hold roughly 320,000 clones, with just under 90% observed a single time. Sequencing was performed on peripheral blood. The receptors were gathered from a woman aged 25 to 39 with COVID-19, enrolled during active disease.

CDR3 sequence reads: CASSLGGQLNTGELFF. Written as DNA, the CDR3 is TGTGCCAGCAGCTTAGGGGGACAGCTGAACACCGGGGAGCTGTTTTTT. The V call is TRBV11-3, the J call TRBJ2-2, with TRBD1 matching 7 bases. The CDR3 totals 16 residues. The V gene's germline CDR1 is SGHNT and CDR2 YENEEA. The V gene end was trimmed by 1 base and the J gene end by 1 base; junction bases not matched to a gene: 3.

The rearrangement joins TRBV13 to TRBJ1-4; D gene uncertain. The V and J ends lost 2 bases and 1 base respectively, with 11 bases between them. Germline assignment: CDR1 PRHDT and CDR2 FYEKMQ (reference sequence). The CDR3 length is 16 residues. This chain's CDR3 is CASSLQSDQTNEKLFF. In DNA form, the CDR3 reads TGTGCCAGCAGCTTACAGTCAGATCAAACTAATGAAAAACTGTTTTTT.

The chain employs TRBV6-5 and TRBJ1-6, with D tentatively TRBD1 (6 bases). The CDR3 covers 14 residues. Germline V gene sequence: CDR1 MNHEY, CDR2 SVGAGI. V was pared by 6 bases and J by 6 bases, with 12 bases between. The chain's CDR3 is CASSLTGGNSPLHF. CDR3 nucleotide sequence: TGTGCCAGCAGCTTGACAGGAGGTAATTCACCCCTCCACTTT.

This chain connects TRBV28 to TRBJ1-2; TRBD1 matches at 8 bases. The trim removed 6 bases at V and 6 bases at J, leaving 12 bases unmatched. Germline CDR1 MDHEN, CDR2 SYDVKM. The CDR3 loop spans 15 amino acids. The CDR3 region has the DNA TGTGCCAGCAGACAGGGGGGGGTGACTGGGGATGGCTACACCTTC. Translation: CASRQGGVTGDGYTF.

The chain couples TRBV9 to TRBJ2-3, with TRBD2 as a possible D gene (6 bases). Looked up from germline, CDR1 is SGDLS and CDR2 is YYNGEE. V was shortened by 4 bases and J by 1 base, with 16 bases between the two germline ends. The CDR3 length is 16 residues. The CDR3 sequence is CASSLDGSWGTDTQYF. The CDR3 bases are TGTGCCAGCAGCCTAGACGGGAGCTGGGGCACAGATACGCAGTATTTT.

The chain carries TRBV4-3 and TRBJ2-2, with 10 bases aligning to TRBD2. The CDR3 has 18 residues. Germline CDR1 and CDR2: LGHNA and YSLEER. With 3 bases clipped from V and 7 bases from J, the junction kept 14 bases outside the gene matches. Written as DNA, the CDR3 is TGCGCCAGCAGCCAGTTCTACGGAGCGGGGGGGCGTAACGGGGAGCTGTTTTTT. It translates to CASSQFYGAGGRNGELFF.

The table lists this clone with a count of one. CDR3 bases: TGCGCCAGTTCGGGACTAGCGGGGCCGAGCTCCTACAATGAGCAGTTCTTC. It specifies CASSGLAGPSSYNEQFF. The genes are TRBV4-3 and TRBJ2-1; 13 bases match TRBD2. V was pared by 9 bases and J by 0 bases, with 8 bases of the junction left unmatched. CDR3 size: 17 residues. The germline CDR1 and CDR2 sequences are LGHNA and YSLEER.

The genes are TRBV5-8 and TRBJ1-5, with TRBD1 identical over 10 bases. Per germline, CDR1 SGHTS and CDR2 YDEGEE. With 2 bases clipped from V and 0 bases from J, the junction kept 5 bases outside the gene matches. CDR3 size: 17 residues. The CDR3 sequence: CASSLGTGAYSNQPQHF. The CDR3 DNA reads TGTGCCAGCAGCTTAGGGACAGGGGCATATAGCAATCAGCCCCAGCATTTT.

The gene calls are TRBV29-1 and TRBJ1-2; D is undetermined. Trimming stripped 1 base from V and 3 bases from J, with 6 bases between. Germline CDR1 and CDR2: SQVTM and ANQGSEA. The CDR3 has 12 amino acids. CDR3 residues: CSVEAQDYGYTF. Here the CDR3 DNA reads TGCAGCGTTGAAGCCCAGGACTATGGCTACACCTTC.

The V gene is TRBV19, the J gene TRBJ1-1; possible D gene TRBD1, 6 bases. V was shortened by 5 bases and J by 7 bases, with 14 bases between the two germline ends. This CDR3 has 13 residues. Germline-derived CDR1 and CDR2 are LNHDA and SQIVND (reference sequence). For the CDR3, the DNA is TGTGCCAGTAGTGCCCTGACAGGCAATGAAGCTTTCTTT. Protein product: CASSALTGNEAFF. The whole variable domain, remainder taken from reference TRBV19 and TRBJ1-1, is DGGITQSPKYLFRKEGQNVTLSCEQNLNHDAMYWYRQDPGQGLRLIYYSQIVNDFQKGDIAEGYSVSREKKESFPLTVTSAQKNPTAFYLCASSALTGNEAFFGQGTRLTVV.

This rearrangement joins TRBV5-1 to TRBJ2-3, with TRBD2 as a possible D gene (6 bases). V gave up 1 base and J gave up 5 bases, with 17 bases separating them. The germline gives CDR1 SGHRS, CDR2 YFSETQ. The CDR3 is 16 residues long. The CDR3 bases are TGCGCCAGCAGCTTGCAGACTCCGCCGGGGGAAGATACGCAGTATTTT. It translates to CASSLQTPPGEDTQYF.

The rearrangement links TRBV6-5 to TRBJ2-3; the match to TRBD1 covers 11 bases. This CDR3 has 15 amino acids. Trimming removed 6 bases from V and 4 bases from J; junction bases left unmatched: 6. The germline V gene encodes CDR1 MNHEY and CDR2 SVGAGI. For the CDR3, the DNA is TGTGCCAGCAGCGGACAGGGGGCGCGGGCAGATACGCAGTATTTT. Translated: CASSGQGARADTQYF.

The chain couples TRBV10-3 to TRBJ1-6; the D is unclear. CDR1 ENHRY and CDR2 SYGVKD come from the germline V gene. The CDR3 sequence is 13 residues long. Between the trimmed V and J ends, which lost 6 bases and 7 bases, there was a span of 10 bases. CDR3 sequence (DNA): TGTGCCATCAGGAGGAGCCCAAATTCACCCCTCCACTTT. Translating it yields CAIRRSPNSPLHF.

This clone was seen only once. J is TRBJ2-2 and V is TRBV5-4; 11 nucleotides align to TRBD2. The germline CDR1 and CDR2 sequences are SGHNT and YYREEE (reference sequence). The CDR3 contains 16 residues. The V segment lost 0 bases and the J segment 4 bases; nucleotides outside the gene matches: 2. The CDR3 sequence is CASSLELAGVTGELFF. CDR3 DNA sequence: TGTGCCAGCAGCTTGGAACTAGCGGGGGTCACCGGGGAGCTGTTTTTT.

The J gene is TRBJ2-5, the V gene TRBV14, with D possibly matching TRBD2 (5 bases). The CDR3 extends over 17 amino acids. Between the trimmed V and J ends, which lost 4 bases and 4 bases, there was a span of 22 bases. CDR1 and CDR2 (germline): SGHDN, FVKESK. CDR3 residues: CASSLAREQITGETQYF. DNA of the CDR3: TGTGCCAGCAGCCTTGCGAGGGAACAAATCACGGGAGAGACCCAGTACTTC.

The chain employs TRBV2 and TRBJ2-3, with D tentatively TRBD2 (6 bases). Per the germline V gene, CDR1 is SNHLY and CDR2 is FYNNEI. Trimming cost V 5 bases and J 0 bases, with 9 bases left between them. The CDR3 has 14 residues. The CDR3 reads CASSLAYSTDTQYF. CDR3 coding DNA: TGTGCCAGCAGTCTAGCGTACAGCACAGATACGCAGTATTTT.